Following are 23 T cell receptor beta chains from one sample sequenced in a study of T cell responses to AZD1222 COVID-19 vaccine. This table comes from immunoSEQ multiplex PCR, and its TCRdb copy is limited to in-frame clones, with some not included. The data hold over 45,000 clones, with around 85% observed a single time. Sequencing used peripheral blood, obtained on day 0 of MenACWY control vaccination. These receptors were taken from an adult in good health.

The gene calls are TRBV5-6 and TRBJ1-5; D is ambiguous. Trimming removed 4 bases from V and 2 bases from J, with 13 bases in between. Germline V lookup: CDR1 SGHDT, CDR2 YYEEEE. The length of the CDR3 is 15 residues. CDR3: CASSLFTSGNQPQHF. Written as DNA, the CDR3 is TGTGCCAGCAGCCTCTTTACGTCGGGCAATCAGCCCCAGCATTTT.

The chain combines TRBV5-1 with TRBJ2-3; D possibly matches TRBD1 or TRBD2 (5 bases each). CDR3 length: 16 residues. The V and J ends lost 6 bases and 0 bases respectively, with 17 bases between them. Germline CDR1 and CDR2: SGHRS and YFSETQ. The CDR3 loop is CASTAEGLISTDTQYF. CDR3 coding DNA: TGCGCCAGCACCGCAGAGGGGCTTATAAGCACAGATACGCAGTATTTT.

The chain combines TRBV6-5 with TRBJ1-2; 7 nucleotides agree with TRBD1. The CDR3 length is 14 residues. V shed 6 bases and J 6 bases; nucleotides not matched to a gene: 10. Germline CDR1 and CDR2: MNHEY and SVGAGI. The CDR3 sequence: CASRGTGAQHGYTF. The CDR3 coding sequence is TGTGCCAGCAGAGGAACAGGGGCCCAACATGGCTACACCTTC.

The chain joins TRBV20-1 to TRBJ2-3, with 12 bases aligning to TRBD2. CDR1 is DFQATT, CDR2 SNEGSKA, per germline (reference sequence). The trim removed 4 bases at V and 0 bases at J, leaving 8 bases unmatched. This CDR3 spans 17 amino acids. The CDR3, as DNA: TGCAGTGCTATTGACCCTAGCGGGAGGGGCAGCACAGATACGCAGTATTTT. Its translation is CSAIDPSGRGSTDTQYF.

The chain couples TRBV7-3 to TRBJ2-2; 8 nucleotides line up with TRBD2. The V segment lost 5 bases and the J segment 5 bases; nucleotides outside the gene matches: 10. CDR1 and CDR2 (germline): SGHTA, FQGTGA. There are 16 residues in the CDR3. CDR3 amino acids: CASSDTGTRQTGELFF. The CDR3 nucleotides are TGTGCCAGCAGCGATACCGGGACTAGACAAACCGGGGAGCTGTTTTTT.

The chain couples TRBV5-4 to TRBJ2-2; TRBD2 agrees at 7 bases. V dropped 0 bases and J dropped 7; count of bases not matched to a gene: 3. Germline values: CDR1 SGHNT, CDR2 YYREEE (reference sequence). The CDR3 totals 14 residues. The CDR3 DNA reads as TGTGCCAGCAGCTTGGACCTAGCGGACGGGGAGCTGTTTTTT. Translating it yields CASSLDLADGELFF.

V gene TRBV12-3 or TRBV12-4 combines with J gene TRBJ1-1; D is uncertain. The CDR3 consists of 13 residues. Trimming pared 6 bases from V and 1 base from J, leaving 9 bases between. As DNA, the CDR3 is TGTGCCAGCAGCGAGACAAGGAACACTGAAGCTTTCTTT. Protein product: CASSETRNTEAFF.

The rearrangement joins TRBV5-1 to TRBJ2-2; no definite D call. Germline assignment: CDR1 SGHRS and CDR2 YFSETQ. V lost 4 bases and J 1 base, leaving 20 bases between the germline ends. The CDR3 has 18 amino acids. This chain's CDR3 is CASSPSPPSGGNTGELFF. CDR3 nucleotides: TGCGCCAGCAGCCCCTCACCCCCCTCGGGTGGGAACACCGGGGAGCTGTTTTTT.

V is TRBV9 and J is TRBJ1-1, with TRBD1 identical over 7 bases. The J segment lost 8 bases and the V segment lost 0 bases, leaving 7 bases of the junction unmatched. The CDR3 has 14 residues. The germline CDR1 and CDR2 sequences are SGDLS and YYNGEE. DNA for the CDR3: TGTGCCAGCAGCGTAGGGGGGGACAGCGAGGAAGCTTTCTTT. Amino acid sequence: CASSVGGDSEEAFF.

This clone was seen a handful of times. V and J are TRBV19 and TRBJ1-2; 10 positions match TRBD1. CDR3 length: 18 residues. Trimming cost V 5 bases and J 4 bases; bases outside gene matches: 16. Germline CDR1 LNHDA, CDR2 SQIVND (reference sequence). The CDR3 DNA sequence: TGTGCCAGTAGTTCGGTGTCGGACAGGGGGAGTCGCGGCTATGGCTACACCTTC. This translates into CASSSVSDRGSRGYGYTF.

This chain links TRBV10-3 with TRBJ2-7; 9 nucleotides line up with TRBD1. Germline CDR1 reads ENHRY; CDR2 reads SYGVKD. J was trimmed by 3 bases and V by 3 bases; bases with no gene match: 6. The CDR3 loop spans 15 amino acids. CDR3 region: CAISDRTGVSYEQYF. CDR3 coding DNA: TGTGCCATCAGTGACCGGACAGGGGTTAGCTACGAGCAGTACTTC.

This clone was observed a handful of times. The rearrangement links TRBV3-1 (or the pseudogene TRBV3-2) to TRBJ2-1; D not certain. Trimming cost V 4 bases and J 2 bases, with 6 bases left between them. In germline, CDR1 is LGHDT, CDR2 YNNKEL (reference sequence). There are 13 residues in the CDR3. CDR3 residues: CASSLLAYNEQFF. In DNA form, the CDR3 reads TGTGCCAGCAGCCTCTTAGCCTACAATGAGCAGTTCTTC.

The V call is TRBV5-4, the J call TRBJ2-5, with D tentatively TRBD1 (6 bases). The ends were cut back, 4 bases at V and 4 bases at J, with 14 bases in the middle. Germline CDR1 SGHNT, CDR2 YYREEE (reference sequence). The CDR3 contains 14 residues. The CDR3 bases are TGTGCCAGCAGCATAAAGACAGGTGGAGAGACCCAGTACTTC. Its translation is CASSIKTGGETQYF.

The rearrangement joins TRBV6-1 to TRBJ1-4, with D tentatively TRBD1 (6 bases). The germline V gene has CDR1 MNHNS and CDR2 SASEGT. Between the trimmed V and J ends, which lost 0 bases and 1 base, there was a span of 15 bases. This CDR3 comprises 18 residues. The CDR3 region is CASSEAPRGVVTNEKLFF. CDR3 DNA: TGTGCCAGCAGTGAAGCGCCTAGGGGGGTAGTAACTAATGAAAAACTGTTTTTT.

V and J are TRBV19 and TRBJ2-1, with 7 bases fitting TRBD2. Germline V gives CDR1 LNHDA, CDR2 SQIVND (reference sequence). The CDR3 is 13 amino acids. After removal of 6 bases from V and 8 bases from J, the junction contained 7 bases not matched to a gene. The CDR3 loop reads CASSTSAGYEQFF. The CDR3, as DNA: TGTGCCAGTAGCACTAGCGCTGGCTATGAGCAGTTCTTC.

The chain employs TRBV28 and TRBJ1-4; no definite D call. The CDR3 contains 15 residues. The germline V gene encodes CDR1 MDHEN and CDR2 SYDVKM. The V end lost 2 bases, the J end lost 0 bases, and 7 bases lay between the germline ends. The CDR3 loop is CASSLPGATNEKLFF. CDR3 in DNA: TGTGCCAGCAGTTTACCCGGCGCAACTAATGAAAAACTGTTTTTT.

This chain connects TRBV19 to TRBJ1-2, with a tentative D call TRBD1 (5 bases). Trimming stripped 3 bases from V and 7 bases from J, with 21 bases between. The V gene's germline CDR1 is LNHDA and CDR2 SQIVND (reference sequence). This CDR3 is built from 16 residues. CDR3 protein: CASSIRLEGAGGGYTF. CDR3 DNA: TGTGCCAGTAGTATCCGGTTGGAAGGGGCTGGCGGTGGCTACACCTTC.

CDR3 sequence reads: CASSQLVGGVTGELFF. For the CDR3, the DNA is TGTGCCAGCAGCCAATTGGTGGGAGGGGTCACCGGGGAGCTGTTTTTT. The gene calls are TRBV3-1 (or the pseudogene TRBV3-2) and TRBJ2-2; 7 positions match TRBD2. V shed 2 bases, J shed 4 bases, and the junction held 7 bases outside the gene matches. Germline-derived CDR1 and CDR2 are LGHDT and YNNKEL (reference sequence). The CDR3 has 16 amino acids.

This clone was counted only a few times. The chain carries TRBV11-1 and TRBJ2-5, with 7 nucleotides matching TRBD2. After removal of 3 bases from V and 1 base from J, the junction contained 2 bases not matched to a gene. CDR1 is SGHAT, CDR2 FQDESV, per germline (reference sequence). CDR3 length equals 14 residues. The chain's CDR3 is CASSLWEGQETQYF. CDR3 coding DNA: TGTGCCAGCAGCTTGTGGGAGGGCCAAGAGACCCAGTACTTC.

The genes are TRBV7-2 and TRBJ2-5, with a possible D match to TRBD2 (6 bases). Germline assignment: CDR1 SGHTA and CDR2 FQGNSA. The CDR3 extends over 16 amino acids. Trimming cost V 4 bases and J 1 base, with 16 bases left between them. As DNA, the CDR3 is TGTGCCAGCAGCTCAAGCTCCGGGAGAATCCAAGAGACCCAGTACTTC. The encoded protein is CASSSSSGRIQETQYF.

The rearrangement links TRBV5-1 to TRBJ2-7, with D unclear. From germline, CDR1 is SGHRS and CDR2 YFSETQ. With 4 bases removed from V and 7 bases from J, the gap between germline ends came to 21 bases. There are 15 residues in the CDR3. The CDR3, as DNA: TGCGCCAGCAGCCCTGACCTTTACAGTCCTAGGGAGCAGTACTTC. It encodes CASSPDLYSPREQYF. The variable domain in full, completed from reference TRBV5-1 and TRBJ2-7, reads KAGVTQTPRYLIKTRGQQVTLSCSPISGHRSVSWYQQTPGQGLQFLFEYFSETQRNKGNFPGRFSGRQFSNSRSEMNVSTLELGDSALYLCASSPDLYSPREQYFGPGTRLTVT.

V and J are TRBV28 and TRBJ2-2; 15 nucleotides line up with TRBD2. Germline values: CDR1 MDHEN, CDR2 SYDVKM. The CDR3 runs to 17 residues. With 7 bases clipped from V and 4 bases from J, the junction kept 7 bases outside the gene matches. CDR3 nucleotides: TGTGCCAGCATATCCCGGACTAGCGGGAGGGTCACCGGGGAGCTGTTTTTT. It yields the protein CASISRTSGRVTGELFF.

The J gene is TRBJ2-1, the V gene TRBV3-1 (or the pseudogene TRBV3-2); 12 bases agree with TRBD2. This CDR3 is 17 amino acids long. Germline trimming cut 3 bases from V and 5 bases from J; bases unmatched to any gene: 8. Germline V gene data show CDR1 as LGHDT and CDR2 as YNNKEL (reference sequence). The CDR3 nucleotides read TGTGCCAGCAGCCAGGGTCCTAGCGGGAGGGCCAACAATGAGCAGTTCTTC. The encoded protein is CASSQGPSGRANNEQFF.